This T cell receptor (beta chain) was found in a study of cytomegalovirus exposure and HLA in healthy donors. Study results and caveats: CMV serostatus was the only recorded immune exposure for donors. Upon later analysis, HLA-associated TCR beta chains proved more clonally expanded than other, equally common chains. TCR beta sequences reportedly predicted most subjects' HLA-A and HLA-B alleles accurately. In a later analysis, TCR beta V- and J-gene trimming showed a link to a missense DCLRE1C variant.

As to this clone: The antigen is undetermined.

The CDR3 is 12 amino acids. The V gene lost 11 bases and the J gene lost 0 bases, with 8 bases spanning the gap. Germline V gene sequence: CDR1 SGHTA, CDR2 FQGTGA. PCR employed 60 Vbeta and 13 Jbeta primers. Assay: immunoSEQ multiplex PCR; the TCRdb copy retains only in-frame clones and omits some. The sample consists of about 110,000 clones, roughly 63% of them appearing once. The TCR comes from a woman in her sixties or seventies in good health and CMV-seropositive. What was sequenced was PBMCs. J is TRBJ2-1 and V is TRBV7-3, with D maybe TRBD2 (6 bases). CDR3 in amino acids: CASGSSYNEQFF. The CDR3 nucleotides are TGTGCCTCCGGGAGCTCCTACAATGAGCAGTTCTTC.